The rows below give T cell receptor beta chains drawn from one sample of a study of early T cells in non-severe SARS-CoV-2 infection. Each CDR3 protein is one row after TCRdb ran MiXCR on the 5' RACE reads. The table records fewer than 65,000 distinct CDR3 sequences, about 9.9% of them present only once. Sequences were obtained from whole blood. All receptors derive from an adult who was a healthcare worker with PCR-confirmed SARS-CoV-2 infection or an uninfected control (not recorded which). Each CDR3 is given with its conserved first and last residue. D genes are given only for firm matches. Only some rows state a clone size, as once, few, many or a class for expanded clones.

TRBJ1-2 | TRBV5-1 | few | - | CASSPHDGGIYGYTF | TGCGCCAGCTCCCCCCATGATGGAGGGATCTATGGCTACACCTTC
TRBJ2-3 | TRBV20-1 | many | TRBD2 | CSASGTSGGRSDTQYF | TGCAGTGCCTCCGGGACATCGGGAGGGAGGTCAGATACGCAGTATTTT
TRBJ2-2 | TRBV21-1 | - | - | CASSAEQGDTGELFF | TGTGCCAGCAGCGCAGAACAGGGGGACACCGGGGAGCTGTTTTTT
TRBJ2-3 | TRBV11-2 | few | TRBD1 | CASSWTGRSTDTQYF | TGTGCCAGCAGCTGGACAGGGCGAAGCACAGATACGCAGTATTTT
TRBJ2-5 | TRBV3-1 | - | - | CASSQVSDRGGETQYF | TGTGCCAGCAGCCAAGTTAGTGACCGAGGAGGGGAGACCCAGTACTTC
TRBJ1-1 | TRBV5-1 | many | TRBD1 | CASSLDQDRPEAFF | TGCGCCAGCAGCTTGGATCAGGACAGGCCTGAAGCTTTCTTT
TRBJ2-3 | TRBV5-8 | many | - | CASSLGAPPGTDTQYF | TGTGCCAGCAGCTTGGGGGCTCCTCCGGGGACAGATACGCAGTATTTT
TRBJ1-5 | TRBV12-3/TRBV12-4 | many | TRBD1 | CASTPTGVGNQPQHF | TGTGCCAGCACCCCGACAGGGGTCGGCAATCAGCCCCAGCATTTT
TRBJ2-5 | TRBV6-6 | many | - | CASTGWDQETQYF | TGTGCCAGCACCGGGTGGGATCAAGAGACCCAGTACTTC
TRBJ2-2 | TRBV2 | few | TRBD1 | CASSLSGQSTGELFF | TGTGCCAGCAGTCTCTCGGGACAGAGTACCGGGGAGCTGTTTTTT
TRBJ1-3 | TRBV20-1 | - | - | CSATAGARGNTIYF | TGCAGTGCCACCGCGGGGGCTCGTGGAAACACCATATATTTT
TRBJ2-2 | TRBV13 | few | - | CASSSSGRGELFF | TGTGCCAGCAGCTCGAGTGGAAGAGGGGAGCTGTTTTTT
TRBJ1-3 | TRBV30 | - | - | CAWSVQGYSGNTIYF | TGTGCCTGGAGTGTACAGGGCTACTCTGGAAACACCATATATTTT
TRBJ2-5 | TRBV3-1 | few | TRBD2 | CASSQVIGLAMLETQYF | TGTGCCAGCAGCCAAGTCATAGGACTAGCGATGTTGGAGACCCAGTACTTC
TRBJ1-5 | TRBV6-6 | many | - | CASSPAASNQPQHF | TGTGCCAGCAGTCCTGCGGCTAGCAATCAGCCCCAGCATTTT
TRBJ1-6 | TRBV9 | few | TRBD1 | CASSARTGFSPLHF | TGTGCCAGCAGCGCGCGGACAGGGTTTTCACCCCTCCACTTT
TRBJ1-5 | TRBV20-1 | many | TRBD1 | CSAAEGAGGNQPQHF | TGCAGTGCCGCTGAGGGGGCAGGAGGCAATCAGCCCCAGCATTTT
TRBJ1-1 | TRBV7-8 | many | - | CASSLSTAREAFF | TGTGCCAGCAGCTTATCGACAGCTCGTGAAGCTTTCTTT
TRBJ2-2 | TRBV6-6 | many | TRBD2 | CASSYSRLAGTGNTGELFF | TGTGCCAGCAGTTACTCTCGACTAGCGGGGACGGGAAACACCGGGGAGCTGTTTTTT
TRBJ2-3 | TRBV28 | - | TRBD2 | CASSSGGDGVDTQYF | TGTGCCAGCAGTAGCGGGGGAGACGGGGTGGATACGCAGTATTTT
TRBJ2-1 | TRBV7-8 | many | TRBD1 | CASKPDRGLGNEQFF | TGTGCCAGCAAACCGGACAGGGGGCTTGGCAATGAGCAGTTCTTC
TRBJ2-3 | TRBV24-1 | - | - | CATSDLRQGQDTQYF | TGTGCCACCAGTGATTTAAGGCAGGGTCAAGATACGCAGTATTTT
TRBJ2-5 | TRBV20-1 | few | - | CSARQIETQYF | TGCAGTGCTAGGCAGATAGAGACCCAGTACTTC
TRBJ1-2 | TRBV7-9 | - | TRBD1 | CASSPRDRGRRNGYTF | TGTGCCAGCAGCCCCCGGGACAGGGGGCGTAGGAATGGCTACACCTTC
TRBJ1-1 | TRBV15 | - | - | CATSRDPKIAFF | TGTGCCACCAGCAGGGACCCCAAAATAGCTTTCTTT
TRBJ1-1 | TRBV29-1 | few | - | CSVDRGRDEAFF | TGCAGCGTTGATAGAGGTCGCGATGAAGCTTTCTTT
TRBJ1-2 | TRBV5-1 | many | TRBD1 | CASSLLAGTGARYTF | TGCGCCAGCAGCTTGTTAGCCGGGACAGGGGCCCGCTACACCTTC
TRBJ1-6 | TRBV18 | - | - | CASSPRDLSNSPLHF | TGTGCCAGCTCACCCCGGGACCTGAGTAATTCACCCCTCCACTTT
TRBJ2-2 | TRBV5-4 | few | - | CASGTPNTGELFF | TGTGCCAGCGGGACACCGAACACCGGGGAGCTGTTTTTT
TRBJ1-2 | TRBV24-1 | few | TRBD1 | CATSDSPGTVHGYTF | TGTGCCACCAGTGATTCACCCGGGACAGTTCACGGCTACACCTTC